This TCR beta chain derives from a study of blood T cell repertoires in COVID-19. Whole-study context: Spain, Italy and the United States supplied samples that represented acute and convalescent COVID-19. PBMCs, B-cell-depleted T cells, or T cells were the source of the cDNA or gDNA that made up the material.

This clone turned up a few times. Original methodology: Reference gene primer amplification gave nucleated cell count estimates. Clones were sequenced by immunoSEQ multiplex PCR, and TCRdb holds only the in-frame ones, with some missing. Clone size and the V and J calls come from that table; the DNA yielded D and trimming. Among about 190,000 clones listed, 75% to 85% were seen once. The V and J ends lost 1 base and 3 bases respectively, with 16 bases between them. The CDR3 length is 18 residues. Germline values: CDR1 SGHVS, CDR2 FQNEAQ. The receptor was isolated from a man aged 55 to 69 with acute or convalescent COVID-19. This rearrangement joins TRBV7-8 to TRBJ1-6, with D possibly matching TRBD1 (6 bases). What was sequenced was peripheral blood. The chain's CDR3 is CASSLVFRTDDYNSPLHF. DNA for the CDR3: TGTGCCAGCAGCTTAGTATTCAGGACAGACGACTATAATTCACCCCTCCACTTT.